A selection of T cell receptor beta chains follows, all from one sample in a study of blood T cell repertoires in COVID-19. The assay was immunoSEQ multiplex PCR, and TCRdb's table has in-frame clones only and misses some. Of about 78,000 clones listed, roughly 86% were seen once; the top ten hold less than 5%. The source material was peripheral blood. All receptors derive from a man in his fifties or sixties with active or convalescent COVID-19. Both conserved end residues are part of each CDR3. The order of the fields is D gene, V gene, CDR3 protein. A D gene is named only where the DNA matches it firmly.

d_call: TRBD1; v_call: TRBV4-1; cdr3_aa: CASSWQGEANQPQHF
d_call: NA; v_call: TRBV24-1; cdr3_aa: CATSDSGRNGVSNQPQHF
d_call: NA; v_call: TRBV28; cdr3_aa: CASSSEGGGAYYGYTF
d_call: TRBD2; v_call: TRBV18; cdr3_aa: CASSPSLLAGALAKNIQYF
d_call: TRBD1; v_call: TRBV6-6; cdr3_aa: CASSLDRATEAFF
d_call: TRBD2; v_call: TRBV10-1; cdr3_aa: CASSERLAGETQYF
d_call: TRBD2; v_call: TRBV9; cdr3_aa: CASSVGSGDNEQFF
d_call: NA; v_call: TRBV2; cdr3_aa: CASSRTAGNSPLHF
d_call: TRBD1; v_call: TRBV19; cdr3_aa: CASSSRQGNNSPLHF
d_call: NA; v_call: TRBV10-3; cdr3_aa: CAISVTVHGYTF
d_call: NA; v_call: TRBV7-9; cdr3_aa: CASGPGVVQETQYF
d_call: TRBD2; v_call: TRBV3-1/TRBV3-2; cdr3_aa: CASSQELAGGSTDTQYF
d_call: TRBD1; v_call: TRBV3-1/TRBV3-2; cdr3_aa: CASSPTGGRAFF
d_call: NA; v_call: TRBV11-2; cdr3_aa: CASSSWPKGLNYGYTF
d_call: NA; v_call: TRBV29-1; cdr3_aa: CSVATDYNSPLHF
d_call: NA; v_call: TRBV30; cdr3_aa: CAWSPPQGRSYNEQFF
d_call: TRBD2; v_call: TRBV5-4; cdr3_aa: CASSLYSQRGPGETQYF
d_call: NA; v_call: TRBV5-1; cdr3_aa: CASSLVGSQGKDYGYTF
d_call: TRBD1; v_call: TRBV19; cdr3_aa: CASSTTGDTGELFF
d_call: TRBD2; v_call: TRBV13; cdr3_aa: CASSLGGAGALETQYF
d_call: TRBD2; v_call: TRBV5-1; cdr3_aa: CASRSSGDYEQFF
d_call: TRBD1; v_call: TRBV7-2; cdr3_aa: CASSAGTGGAFF
d_call: NA; v_call: TRBV9; cdr3_aa: CASSVSPGVDTGELFF